Listed here are 15 T cell receptor beta chains from one sample, sequenced in a study of CD4+ T cells in melanoma. Some clones are missing from TCRdb's copy, which holds only in-frame ones; the method was immunoSEQ multiplex PCR. Found here are 13,000 to 15,000 clones, about 64% of them singletons; the top ten hold around 13%. The sample was cells from a culture (not recorded whether cultured in vitro). The receptors come from a human donor with melanoma.

CDR3 residues: CASTVGTYSTDTQYF. The CDR3 nucleotides are TGCGCCAGCACTGTTGGGACTTATAGCACAGATACGCAGTATTTT. The chain combines TRBV5-1 with TRBJ2-3, with D perhaps TRBD2 (6 bases). The CDR3 is made up of 15 amino acids. Germline values: CDR1 SGHRS, CDR2 YFSETQ. V dropped 6 bases and J dropped 0 bases, with 14 bases sitting between them.

This clone is classed as medium-sized. The V call is TRBV10-1, the J call TRBJ2-7, with D unresolved. CDR1 WNHNN and CDR2 SYGVQD come from the germline V gene (reference sequence). The CDR3 consists of 13 residues. Deletions cut 6 bases from V and 2 bases from J, with 11 bases between. In DNA, the CDR3 is TGCGCCAGCAGGGAGCAAGAAGCCTACGAGCAGTACTTC. As protein: CASREQEAYEQYF.

V gene TRBV7-3 combines with J gene TRBJ2-3, with D possibly being TRBD1 (5 bases). V dropped 5 bases and J dropped 6 bases, with 15 bases sitting between them. CDR3 length: 14 residues. In germline, CDR1 is SGHTA, CDR2 FQGTGA. The CDR3 region is CASSPSAGADTQYF. Written as DNA, the CDR3 is TGTGCCAGCAGCCCCTCGGCTGGGGCGGATACGCAGTATTTT.

V usage is TRBV5-1 and J usage is TRBJ1-1, with D possibly being TRBD1 (5 bases). CDR1 and CDR2 (germline): SGHRS, YFSETQ. The CDR3 runs 15 residues. V was cut by 4 bases and J by 2 bases, with 15 bases left in between. CDR3 in DNA: TGCGCCAGCAGCCGGGGGTTAGGGGTCAACACTGAAGCTTTCTTT. Its protein is CASSRGLGVNTEAFF.

This clone was seen a single time. This chain connects TRBV7-6 to TRBJ1-2; maybe TRBD1 (5 bases). The CDR3 extends over 17 amino acids. Germline loops: CDR1 SGHVS, CDR2 FNYEAQ. Trimming took off 1 base at V and 8 bases at J, with 23 bases between the two ends. CDR3 residues: CASSLVPQEGRRWGYTF. The CDR3 DNA follows: TGTGCCAGCAGCTTAGTCCCCCAGGAGGGGCGCCGATGGGGCTACACCTTC.

The V gene is TRBV1, the J gene TRBJ1-6; the D call in the table, TRBD1, was not verified against the DNA. TRBV1 is a pseudogene segment. The CDR3 runs to 14 residues. As DNA, the CDR3 is TGCACCAGCAGCCAAGATCAATATAATTCACCCCTCCACTTT. This encodes CTSSQDQYNSPLHF.

The CDR3 nucleotides read TGCGCCAGCAGCTTGGAGAGGGCCGAGACCCAGTACTTC. Translation: CASSLERAETQYF. The chain is built from TRBV5-1 and TRBJ2-5; possibly TRBD2 for D (5 bases). V was cut by 0 bases and J by 5 bases, with 8 bases left in between. Germline CDR1 reads SGHRS; CDR2 reads YFSETQ. The CDR3 contains 13 residues.

The rearrangement links TRBV19 to TRBJ2-7, with D perhaps matching TRBD1 (6 bases). From germline, CDR1 is LNHDA and CDR2 SQIVND (reference sequence). CDR3 length: 13 residues. Trimming pared 5 bases from V and 7 bases from J, leaving 15 bases between. The CDR3 DNA follows: TGTGCCAGTAGTCGGACAGTTTTGAGAGAGCAGTACTTC. This codes for CASSRTVLREQYF.

The J gene is TRBJ1-1, the V gene TRBV18; D remains unclear. The CDR3 covers 15 residues. Trimming left V 0 bases short and J 4 bases short, with 12 bases between. CDR1 KGHSH and CDR2 LQKENI come from the germline V gene. The CDR3 region has the DNA TGTGCCAGCTCACCACCGCGTCCTGCGGCCACTGAAGCTTTCTTT. Protein product: CASSPPRPAATEAFF.

This clone was seen a few times. V gene TRBV5-1 combines with J gene TRBJ1-1, with 8 positions matching TRBD1. CDR1 is SGHRS, CDR2 YFSETQ, per germline. The CDR3 has 17 residues. Trimming removed 1 base from V and 5 bases from J; junction bases left unmatched: 13. The CDR3 DNA sequence: TGCGCCAGCAGCTTGAAAGCCCAGGGGGCAAGAAGAACTGAAGCTTTCTTT. Its translation: CASSLKAQGARRTEAFF.

V usage is TRBV6-5 and J usage is TRBJ1-1; 7 bases are shared with TRBD1. The CDR3 extends over 14 amino acids. Per germline, CDR1 MNHEY and CDR2 SVGAGI. With 8 bases clipped from V and 5 bases from J, the junction kept 11 bases outside the gene matches. CDR3 in amino acids: CASHRGQGGTEAFF. DNA for the CDR3: TGTGCCAGCCATAGGGGGCAGGGGGGGACTGAAGCTTTCTTT.

This sequence joins TRBV10-3 and TRBJ2-3; tentatively, D is TRBD1 (6 bases). The CDR3 extends over 13 amino acids. Between the trimmed V and J ends, which lost 6 bases and 6 bases, there was a span of 13 bases. In germline, CDR1 is ENHRY, CDR2 SYGVKD. The DNA of the CDR3 is TGTGCCATCAGAGTTGGGGGCGGGGATACGCAGTATTTT. Encoded protein: CAIRVGGGDTQYF.

This clone was counted between two and nine times. The chain employs TRBV14 and TRBJ2-7; tentatively, D is TRBD1 (6 bases). The CDR3 runs to 15 residues. V was shortened by 0 bases and J by 4 bases, with 13 bases between the two germline ends. Germline values: CDR1 SGHDN, CDR2 FVKESK. The CDR3 coding sequence is TGTGCCAGCAGCCAAGATAGGGCCAGGGGATACGAGCAGTACTTC. As protein: CASSQDRARGYEQYF.

The rearrangement links TRBV19 to TRBJ1-2, with D possibly TRBD1 on 5 matching bases. The V gene's germline CDR1 is LNHDA and CDR2 SQIVND (reference sequence). The CDR3 runs 15 residues. V was pared by 7 bases and J by 3 bases, with 18 bases between. This CDR3 is CASTEGHDRYYGYTF. CDR3 DNA sequence: TGTGCCAGTACGGAGGGGCACGATCGCTACTATGGCTACACCTTC.

The chain is built from TRBV7-6 and TRBJ1-6, with a possible D match to TRBD1 (6 bases). With 1 base removed from V and 7 bases from J, the gap between germline ends came to 11 bases. The V gene's germline CDR1 is SGHVS and CDR2 FNYEAQ. This CDR3 region has 15 residues. The CDR3 sequence: CASSLDTGINSPLHF. CDR3 coding DNA: TGTGCCAGCAGCTTAGATACAGGGATAAATTCACCCCTCCACTTT.